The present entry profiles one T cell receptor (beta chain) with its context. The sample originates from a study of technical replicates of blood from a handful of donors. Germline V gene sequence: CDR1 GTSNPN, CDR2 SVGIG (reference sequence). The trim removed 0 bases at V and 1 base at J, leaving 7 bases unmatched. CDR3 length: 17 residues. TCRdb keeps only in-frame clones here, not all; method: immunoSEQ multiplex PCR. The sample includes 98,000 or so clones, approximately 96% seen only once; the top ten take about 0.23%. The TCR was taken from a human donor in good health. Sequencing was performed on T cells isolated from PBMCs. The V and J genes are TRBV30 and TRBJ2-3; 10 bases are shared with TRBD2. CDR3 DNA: TGTGCCTGGAGTGTCGTCCCGAGCGGGGGGGGCACAGATACGCAGTATTTT. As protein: CAWSVVPSGGGTDTQYF.